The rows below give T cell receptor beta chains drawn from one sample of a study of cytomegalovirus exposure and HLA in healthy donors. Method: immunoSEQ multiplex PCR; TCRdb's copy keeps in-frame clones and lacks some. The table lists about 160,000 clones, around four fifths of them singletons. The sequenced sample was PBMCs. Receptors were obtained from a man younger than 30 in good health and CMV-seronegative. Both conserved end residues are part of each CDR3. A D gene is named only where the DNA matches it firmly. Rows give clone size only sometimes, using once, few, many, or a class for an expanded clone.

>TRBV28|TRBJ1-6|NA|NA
TGTGCCAGCAGCAATAAGGGGTATAATTCACCCCTCCACTTT
CASSNKGYNSPLHF
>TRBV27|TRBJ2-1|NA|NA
TGTGCCAGCAGTAGCCACAGAGACCTCTACAATGAGCAGTTCTTC
CASSSHRDLYNEQFF
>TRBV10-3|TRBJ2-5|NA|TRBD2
TGTGCCTCCACGGGGACTAGCGGGGGCCAAGAGACCCAGTACTTC
CASTGTSGGQETQYF
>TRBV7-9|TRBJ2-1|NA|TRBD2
TGTGCCAGCAGCAAGCGAAAGACTAGCGGCCCCTACAATGAGCAGTTCTTC
CASSKRKTSGPYNEQFF
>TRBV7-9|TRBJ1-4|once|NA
TGTTCCAGCAGCTCCCCTTCCCTTGGGGAGGGGACTAATGAAAAACTGTTTTTT
CSSSSPSLGEGTNEKLFF
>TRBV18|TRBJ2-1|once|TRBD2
TGTGCCAGCTCTATCCAAGGGGCGGGAGTCAACAATGAGCAGTTCTTC
CASSIQGAGVNNEQFF
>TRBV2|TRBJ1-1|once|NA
TGTGCCAGCAGTGTTATTTGGCGGGCTGAAGCTTTCTTT
CASSVIWRAEAFF
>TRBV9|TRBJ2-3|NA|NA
TGTGCCAGCAGCGTAAGGAGTAGCCAAAATCCACCAGATACGCAGTATTTT
CASSVRSSQNPPDTQYF
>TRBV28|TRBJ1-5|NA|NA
TGTGCCAGCAGTCCCACAGCACCAGCTCAGCCCCAGCATTTT
CASSPTAPAQPQHF
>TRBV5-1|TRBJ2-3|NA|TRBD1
TGCGCCAGCAGCTGGCAGGGGGTTGTAACAGATACGCAGTATTTT
CASSWQGVVTDTQYF
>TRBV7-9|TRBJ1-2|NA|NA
TGTGCCAGCAGTCGACAGGCCAACTATGGCTACACCTTC
CASSRQANYGYTF
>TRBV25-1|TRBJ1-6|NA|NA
TGTGCCAGCAGTGACACGGGGAATTCACCCCTCCACTTT
CASSDTGNSPLHF
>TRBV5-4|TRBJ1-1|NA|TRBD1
TGTGCCAGCAGCCCCAGGGACAGGTTATTGAACACTGAAGCTTTCTTT
CASSPRDRLLNTEAFF
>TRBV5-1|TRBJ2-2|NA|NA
TGCGCCAGCAGCCGGGAAAGTACCGGGGAGCTGTTTTTT
CASSRESTGELFF
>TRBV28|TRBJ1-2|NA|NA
TGTGCCAGCAGTTCCCTCACAGGAGAATATGGCTACACCTTC
CASSSLTGEYGYTF
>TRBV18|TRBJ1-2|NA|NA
TGTGCCAGCTCACCAGGTCAGGGAGGAACCTATGGCTACACCTTC
CASSPGQGGTYGYTF
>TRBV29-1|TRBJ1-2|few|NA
TGCAGCGTTTCTCCGGGGGGAGAAGGCTACACCTTC
CSVSPGGEGYTF
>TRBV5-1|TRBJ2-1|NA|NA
TGCGCCAGCAGCGTAGACTCCTTCTCTTACAATGAGCAGTTCTTC
CASSVDSFSYNEQFF
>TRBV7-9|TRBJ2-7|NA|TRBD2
TGTTCCAGCAGCTTAGGGGGACTAGCGGGGTACGAGCAGTACTTC
CSSSLGGLAGYEQYF
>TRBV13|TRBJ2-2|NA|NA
TGTGCCAGCAGCTCTTCCGGGACTCCTAGGAACACCGGGGAGCTGTTTTTT
CASSSSGTPRNTGELFF
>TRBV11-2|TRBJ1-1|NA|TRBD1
TGTGCCAGCAGCACCGGGACAGTGAACACTGAAGCTTTCTTT
CASSTGTVNTEAFF
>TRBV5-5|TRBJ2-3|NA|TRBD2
TGTGCCAGCAGCTACCTACTAGCGGGAGGGCGAGATACGCAGTATTTT
CASSYLLAGGRDTQYF
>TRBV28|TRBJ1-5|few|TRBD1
TGTGCCAGCAGTCGTTTTGAGGGGGCGGTTATGTCGAATCAGCCCCAGCATTTT
CASSRFEGAVMSNQPQHF
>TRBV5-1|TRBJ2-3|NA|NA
TGCGCCAGCAGCTGGGGGGATGTGGATACGCAGTATTTT
CASSWGDVDTQYF
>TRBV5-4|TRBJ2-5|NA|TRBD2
TGTGCCAGCAGCTCCAGCGGGGGGGCCGATGAGACCCAGTACTTC
CASSSSGGADETQYF
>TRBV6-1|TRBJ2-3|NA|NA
TGTGCCAGCCGGGACACTATCACAGATACGCAGTATTTT
CASRDTITDTQYF
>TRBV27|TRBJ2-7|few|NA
TGTGCCAGCAGTTTATTAGGGGACGAGCAGTACTTC
CASSLLGDEQYF
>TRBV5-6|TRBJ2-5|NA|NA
TGTGCCAGCAGCTTGGGGGGCCGTAGGGAGACCCAGTACTTC
CASSLGGRRETQYF
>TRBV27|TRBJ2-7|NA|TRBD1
TGTGCCAGCAGTTTACCGGGACAGGGATACGAGCAGTACTTC
CASSLPGQGYEQYF
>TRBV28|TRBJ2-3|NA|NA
TGTGCCAGCGGGGGGACCCCCACAGATACGCAGTATTTT
CASGGTPTDTQYF
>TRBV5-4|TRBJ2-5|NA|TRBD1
TGTGCCAGCAGCTTGCTCGGGGAGGGACAGGGGAACTTC
CASSLLGEGQGNF
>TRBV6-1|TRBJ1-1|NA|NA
TGTGCCAGCACCACACAGGGGAACACTGAAGCTTTCTTT
CASTTQGNTEAFF
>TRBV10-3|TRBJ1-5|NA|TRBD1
TGTGCCACCCGGACAGGGAGGGATCAGCCCCAGCATTTT
CATRTGRDQPQHF